The 15 T cell receptor beta chains listed next were all sequenced from one sample in a study of regulatory T cells in long-lasting Graves disease. Arm-PCR of CDR3 regions and iRepertoire HTBI primers were used to build TCR beta libraries. TCRdb reprocessed the multiplex PCR reads via MiXCR and lists one record per CDR3 protein. Among roughly 450,000 distinct CDR3 sequences listed, 23% were seen once. Regarding time point: persistent/refractory GD, antithyroid drugs over 5 years with positive TRAb. RNA extracted from PBMCs served as the sequencing template. Source: peripheral blood mononuclear cells (PBMCs), taken when the disease was refractory, from a patient treated with antithyroid drugs. The receptor set was obtained from a female donor with Graves disease.

The table lists this clonotype with a few counts. The rearrangement uses TRBV7-3 and TRBJ2-3, with 8 bases matching TRBD2. Germline V gene data show CDR1 as SGHTA and CDR2 as FQGTGA. The CDR3 extends over 16 amino acids. Trimming took 1 base from V and 5 from J; bases not matched to a gene: 8. The DNA of the CDR3 is TGTGCCAGCAGCTTAAGGACTAGCCAAACCGGAGATACGCAGTATTTT. Its translation is CASSLRTSQTGDTQYF.

This clonotype was picked up a small number of times. This sequence joins TRBV6-1 and TRBJ1-2; the match to TRBD1 covers 7 bases. The J segment lost 2 bases and the V segment lost 6 bases, leaving 6 bases of the junction unmatched. CDR3 length equals 14 residues. The V gene's germline CDR1 is MNHNS and CDR2 SASEGT. The CDR3 region has the DNA TGTGCCAGCAGGAGACCGACAGGGAACTATGGCTACACCTTC. Encoded protein: CASRRPTGNYGYTF.

This clonotype was observed a few times. The J gene is TRBJ2-4, the V gene TRBV20-1; 14 nucleotides align to TRBD2. V gave up 4 bases and J gave up 5 bases; unmatched junction bases: 4. The CDR3 is made up of 15 amino acids. Germline loops: CDR1 DFQATT, CDR2 SNEGSKA (reference sequence). The CDR3 protein is CSATGLAGVENIQYF. For the CDR3, the DNA is TGCAGTGCTACGGGACTAGCGGGAGTGGAAAACATTCAGTACTTC.

The rearrangement joins TRBV4-2 to TRBJ1-1; 7 nucleotides align to TRBD1. This CDR3 has 15 amino acids. The junction had 6 bases not matched to a gene; V was cut back by 0 bases and J by 5 bases. Germline CDR1 is LGHNA and CDR2 is YNFKEQ. The CDR3 DNA reads as TGTGCCAGCAGCCAAGACTCAGGGGGAGGTACTGAAGCTTTCTTT. Protein: CASSQDSGGGTEAFF.

This clonotype appeared a few times. J is TRBJ1-1 and V is TRBV4-1, with 7 bases matching TRBD1. Looked up from germline, CDR1 is MGHRA and CDR2 is YSYEKL. The V and J ends lost 4 bases and 3 bases, in that order; junction bases with no gene match: 2. CDR3 length equals 13 residues. CDR3 residues: CASSPDRDTEAFF. The CDR3 nucleotides read TGCGCCAGCAGCCCCGACAGGGACACTGAAGCTTTCTTT.

This chain links TRBV20-1 with TRBJ1-6; D remains unclear. This CDR3 spans 16 amino acids. Germline assignment: CDR1 DFQATT and CDR2 SNEGSKA (reference sequence). Trimming stripped 3 bases from V and 0 bases from J, with 12 bases between. For the CDR3, the DNA is TGCAGTGCTAGTTCCGACTTCAGCTCCTATAATTCACCCCTCCACTTT. It translates to CSASSDFSSYNSPLHF.

This rearrangement joins TRBV7-2 to TRBJ2-7; 10 positions match TRBD2. Losses at the gene ends were 5 bases for V and 3 bases for J; bases not matched to a gene: 7. Germline CDR1 is SGHTA and CDR2 is FQGNSA. This CDR3 region has 15 residues. The CDR3 reads CASSASGTSDYEQYF. CDR3 coding DNA: TGTGCCAGCAGCGCCTCCGGGACTAGCGACTACGAGCAGTACTTC.

This clonotype was counted ten times or more. The CDR3 is CASSPPGGQGGELFF. CDR3 bases: TGTGCCAGCAGTCCCCCCGGGGGGCAAGGCGGGGAGCTGTTTTTT. The J gene is TRBJ2-2, the V gene TRBV2; TRBD2 might be the D (7 bases). In germline, CDR1 is SNHLY, CDR2 FYNNEI. There are 15 residues in the CDR3. Between the trimmed V and J ends, which lost 5 bases and 7 bases, there was a span of 17 bases.

The V gene is TRBV5-5, the J gene TRBJ1-6; D perhaps matches TRBD1 (6 bases). This CDR3 has 13 amino acids. CDR1 is SGHKS and CDR2 is YYEKEE in the germline V gene (reference sequence). Trimming took off 4 bases at V and 11 bases at J, with 13 bases between the two ends. CDR3: CASSGDRTTPLHF. CDR3 bases: TGTGCCAGCAGCGGCGACAGGACTACACCCCTCCACTTT.

In this sample, this clonotype turned up many times. The rearrangement joins TRBV6-5 to TRBJ1-4; D not certain. Between the trimmed V and J ends, which lost 2 bases and 6 bases, there was a span of 10 bases. CDR1 MNHEY and CDR2 SVGAGI come from the germline V gene. The CDR3 sequence is 14 residues long. Here the CDR3 reads CASSYGQDYEKLFF. The CDR3, as DNA: TGTGCCAGCAGTTACGGGCAGGACTATGAAAAACTGTTTTTT.

The V gene is TRBV19, the J gene TRBJ1-5, with D possibly matching TRBD1 (6 bases). CDR1 LNHDA and CDR2 SQIVND come from the germline V gene (reference sequence). The CDR3 consists of 17 residues. V was pared by 7 bases and J by 1 base, with 20 bases between. The CDR3 here is CASNLRTARLSNQPQHF. For the CDR3, the DNA is TGTGCCAGTAATTTGAGGACAGCCCGATTAAGCAATCAGCCCCAGCATTTT. The full variable domain, its missing parts supplied by reference TRBV19 and TRBJ1-5, is DGGITQSPKYLFRKEGQNVTLSCEQNLNHDAMYWYRQDPGQGLRLIYYSQIVNDFQKGDIAEGYSVSREKKESFPLTVTSAQKNPTAFYLCASNLRTARLSNQPQHFGDGTRLSIL.

This clonotype was detected only a few times. The genes are TRBV20-1 and TRBJ1-5; TRBD1 agrees at 8 bases. Trimming cost V 2 bases and J 7 bases; bases outside gene matches: 25. Germline CDR1 and CDR2: DFQATT and SNEGSKA (reference sequence). The CDR3 sequence is 20 residues long. Written as DNA, the CDR3 is TGCAGTGCTAGATCGAAAGTTCGGCAGGGGGCGTTCGGACAGTACCAGCCCCAGCATTTT. Protein product: CSARSKVRQGAFGQYQPQHF.

V and J are TRBV19 and TRBJ1-1; D unclear. Germline CDR1 LNHDA, CDR2 SQIVND (reference sequence). The V end was cut by 7 bases, the J end by 1 base, with 10 bases between. This CDR3 region has 13 residues. The CDR3 sequence is CASTETTNTEAFF. The DNA of the CDR3 is TGTGCCAGTACCGAGACCACGAACACTGAAGCTTTCTTT.

This clonotype was seen ten or more times. The chain uses TRBV12-3 or TRBV12-4 and TRBJ2-7, with TRBD1 matching 8 bases. The CDR3 consists of 15 residues. The ends lost 4 bases at V and 5 bases at J; junction bases unmatched: 10. The CDR3 protein is CASSSGQGRGDEQYF. The CDR3 DNA follows: TGTGCCAGCAGTTCCGGACAGGGTCGAGGTGACGAGCAGTACTTC.

In this sample, this clonotype turned up a few times. The chain couples TRBV7-2 to TRBJ2-5; no clear D gene. The V end was cut by 1 base, the J end by 7 bases, with 4 bases between. This CDR3 has 11 amino acids. Germline lookup yields CDR1 SGHTA and CDR2 FQGNSA. In nucleotides, the CDR3 is TGTGCCAGCAGCTTAGAGTGGACCCAGTACTTC. Its translation: CASSLEWTQYF.